This TCR beta chain was profiled in a study of T cell responses to AZD1222 COVID-19 vaccine. Study observations and caveats: Epitopes outside B.1.351 and B.1.1.7 mutated regions reportedly drew nearly half of spike TCRs. The repertoires were collected only after the peak T cell response. Dominant at 160-218 and 743-854, vaccine-associated CD4 TCRs also spanned spike.

V was trimmed by 5 bases and J by 1 base, leaving 14 bases between them. The CDR3 spans 15 residues. The V gene's germline CDR1 is SGHTA and CDR2 FQGNSA. Of note for this clone: Its antigen is unknown.

Using immunoSEQ multiplex PCR, the repertoire was profiled, and TCRdb retains in-frame clones only, with some absent. The sample carries about 140,000 clones, over 85% recorded once. This receptor was identified in an adult in good health. The sequenced sample was peripheral blood, obtained on day 0 of AZD1222 vaccination. The gene calls are TRBV7-2 and TRBJ1-1; D remains unclear. The CDR3 region has the DNA TGTGCCAGCAGCCTCGGGGAAGTCAGGAACACTGAAGCTTTCTTT. Protein product: CASSLGEVRNTEAFF.